The 5 T cell receptor beta chains in this list originate from one sample, sequenced in a study of T cell clonotyping in hematopoietic cell transplantation. Time point noted: recipient sample about 28 days before transplant, after cytoreduction. Libraries were prepared by immunoSEQ multiplex PCR; TCRdb keeps only in-frame clonotypes and omits some of them. The sample carries 46,000 or so clones, around 84% recorded once. Material: peripheral blood mononuclear cells, obtained before stem cell transplant. The receptors come from a man in his fifties or sixties with biphenotypic leukemia. Some clones in this sample may be carry-over from other donors' samples.

The rearrangement uses TRBV30 and TRBJ2-1; TRBD2 is a possible D gene (6 bases). The germline V gene has CDR1 GTSNPN and CDR2 SVGIG (reference sequence). The CDR3 is 14 residues long. Deletions cut 0 bases from V and 8 bases from J, with 14 bases between. CDR3 sequence: CAWSVLAGLDEQFF. As DNA, the CDR3 is TGTGCCTGGAGTGTACTAGCCGGTCTCGATGAGCAGTTCTTC. The full variable domain, its missing parts supplied by reference TRBV30 and TRBJ2-1, is SQTIHQWPATLVQPVGSPLSLECTVEGTSNPNLYWYRQAAGRGLQLLFYSVGIGQISSEVPQNLSASRPQDRQFILSSKKLLLSDSGFYLCAWSVLAGLDEQFFGPGTRLTVL.

The rearrangement uses TRBV6-5 and TRBJ2-1, with a weak D call TRBD2 (6 bases). This CDR3 has 15 amino acids. The V and J ends lost 6 bases and 9 bases respectively, with 21 bases between them. The V gene's germline CDR1 is MNHEY and CDR2 SVGAGI. The CDR3 protein is CASRKEEGLYGEQFF. CDR3 nucleotides: TGTGCCAGCAGAAAAGAGGAGGGCCTCTACGGTGAGCAGTTCTTC.

The rearrangement links TRBV1 to TRBJ2-3; TRBD1, the table's D call, lacks a check against the DNA. TRBV1 corresponds to a pseudogene. The CDR3 has 18 residues. As DNA, the CDR3 is TGCACCAGCAGCCAAAGGGGGCCGGGACATCCTAGCACAGATACGCAGTATTTT. Encoded protein: CTSSQRGPGHPSTDTQYF.

This clone came up once. The J gene is TRBJ1-5, the V gene TRBV28; D unresolved. Germline V lookup: CDR1 MDHEN, CDR2 SYDVKM. The CDR3 consists of 13 residues. Trimming removed 3 bases from V and 11 bases from J, with 14 bases in between. The CDR3 reads CASSFQALRAQHF. CDR3 DNA: TGTGCCAGCAGTTTCCAGGCCCTAAGAGCCCAGCATTTT. The variable domain in full, completed from reference TRBV28 and TRBJ1-5, reads DVKVTQSSRYLVKRTGEKVFLECVQDMDHENMFWYRQDPGLGLRLIYFSYDVKMKEKGDIPEGYSVSREKKERFSLILESASTNQTSMYLCASSFQALRAQHFGDGTRLSIL.

This clone was seen more than once but under ten times. This chain joins TRBV27 and TRBJ2-1, with 7 bases identical to TRBD2. The CDR3 sequence is 16 residues long. V was clipped by 5 bases and J by 6 bases; unmatched bases: 13. Germline V lookup: CDR1 MNHEY, CDR2 SMNVEV (reference sequence). The CDR3 sequence: CASSPTAAGEPNEQFF. CDR3 nucleotide sequence: TGTGCCAGCAGTCCCACCGCGGCGGGAGAGCCCAATGAGCAGTTCTTC.